Below are 25 T cell receptor beta chains sequenced from a single sample in a study of CD8 T cells in Susac syndrome. Reverse transcription used about 0.45 to 1 ug RNA and random hexamers. TCRdb reprocessed the immunoSEQ multiplex PCR reads with MiXCR, giving one entry per CDR3 protein. Here the sample spans under 55,000 distinct CDR3 sequences, about 92% being singletons. Sequencing input: CD8+ T cells from PBMCs. Source of these receptors: a human donor with multiple sclerosis.

The CDR3 loop reads CASSLWAGSNQPQHF. As DNA, the CDR3 is TGTGCCAGCAGTTTATGGGCAGGTAGCAATCAGCCCCAGCATTTT. The genes are TRBV27 and TRBJ1-5; no firm D call. This CDR3 contains 15 residues. Germline assignment: CDR1 MNHEY and CDR2 SMNVEV (reference sequence). The V gene lost 1 base and the J gene lost 0 bases, with 7 bases spanning the gap.

The chain is built from TRBV12-3 or TRBV12-4 and TRBJ1-2, with 7 bases that match TRBD1. The CDR3 has 13 residues. Trimming took 7 bases from V and 10 from J; bases not matched to a gene: 12. CDR3 DNA sequence: TGTGCCAGCATCCTAACCGGGACAGAGTCCTACACCTTC. Translating it yields CASILTGTESYTF.

J is TRBJ2-7 and V is TRBV20-1, with TRBD1 matching over 7 bases. The CDR3 covers 14 residues. The germline V gene has CDR1 DFQATT and CDR2 SNEGSKA (reference sequence). V dropped 3 bases and J dropped 3; count of bases not matched to a gene: 8. CDR3 in DNA: TGCAGTGCTAGGGAGGATGGGACAGACTACGAGCAGTACTTC. Encoded protein: CSAREDGTDYEQYF.

J is TRBJ1-2 and V is TRBV4-3; D call uncertain. Trimming stripped 0 bases from V and 5 bases from J, with 16 bases between. Per the germline V gene, CDR1 is LGHNA and CDR2 is YSLEER. This CDR3 comprises 16 residues. The CDR3 DNA sequence: TGCGCCAGCAGCCAAGAGCGAAACCCGTCTTTTTATGGCTACACCTTC. This encodes CASSQERNPSFYGYTF.

This clonotype was detected once. The chain is built from TRBV18 and TRBJ1-1; possible D gene TRBD1, 5 bases. The CDR3 totals 17 residues. The V end lost 1 base, the J end lost 0 bases, and 15 bases lay between the germline ends. Germline assignment: CDR1 KGHSH and CDR2 LQKENI. The CDR3 bases are TGTGCCAGCTCACCACTCTACGGGGCAAACTTGAACACTGAAGCTTTCTTT. This codes for CASSPLYGANLNTEAFF.

V usage is TRBV20-1 and J usage is TRBJ2-7; 9 positions match TRBD2. Unmatched junction bases numbered 6, after V lost 0 bases and J lost 0 bases. Germline V gene lookup returns CDR1 DFQATT and CDR2 SNEGSKA (reference sequence). The CDR3 spans 16 residues. Written as DNA, the CDR3 is TGCAGTGCTAGAGATCCCCATAGCGGGGGCTCCTACGAGCAGTACTTC. Its protein is CSARDPHSGGSYEQYF.

The rearrangement uses TRBV18 and TRBJ1-1; D may be TRBD1 (5 bases). Germline CDR1 and CDR2: KGHSH and LQKENI. CDR3 size: 14 residues. V lost 2 bases and J 2 bases, leaving 9 bases between the germline ends. CDR3 bases: TGTGCCAGCTCACCAGGGGGTGGTAACACTGAAGCTTTCTTT. This encodes CASSPGGGNTEAFF.

The V call is TRBV5-6, the J call TRBJ2-3; 10 bases align to TRBD2. Trimming cost V 2 bases and J 2 bases; bases outside gene matches: 5. Germline V gene lookup returns CDR1 SGHDT and CDR2 YYEEEE. This CDR3 contains 16 residues. Here the CDR3 DNA reads TGTGCCAGCAGCTTCGCACTAGCGGGGACCACAGATACGCAGTATTTT. Protein: CASSFALAGTTDTQYF.

The rearrangement joins TRBV4-3 to TRBJ1-1, with unresolved D. Germline V gene lookup returns CDR1 LGHNA and CDR2 YSLEER. V shed 2 bases and J shed 0 bases, with 7 bases lying between them. This CDR3 is 14 amino acids long. The CDR3 spells CASSQPGMNTEAFF. The DNA for the CDR3 is TGCGCCAGCAGCCAACCGGGAATGAACACTGAAGCTTTCTTT.

This rearrangement joins TRBV6-2 or TRBV6-3 to TRBJ2-3; D may be TRBD2 (5 bases). The CDR3 extends over 15 amino acids. The germline CDR1 and CDR2 sequences are MNHEY and SVGEGT. V was clipped by 5 bases and J by 2 bases, with 14 bases between them. The CDR3 region is CASSQGRADTDTQYF. The CDR3 region has the DNA TGTGCCAGCAGTCAAGGGCGGGCCGACACAGATACGCAGTATTTT.

This chain links TRBV9 with TRBJ2-2; D gene unclear. Trimming stripped 2 bases from V and 5 bases from J, with 13 bases between. The germline V gene has CDR1 SGDLS and CDR2 YYNGEE. The CDR3 is 15 amino acids. This chain's CDR3 is CASSVSSLKTGELFF. The CDR3 DNA reads as TGTGCCAGCAGCGTTTCCAGTTTGAAGACCGGGGAGCTGTTTTTT.

V usage is TRBV6-2 or TRBV6-3 and J usage is TRBJ2-2; perhaps TRBD2 as D (6 bases). Trimming took off 0 bases at V and 6 bases at J, with 14 bases between the two ends. The CDR3 is 16 amino acids. Germline CDR1 is MNHEY and CDR2 is SVGEGT. CDR3 DNA: TGTGCCAGCAGTTACTCTACTAGCCTGGAAGCCGGGGAGCTGTTTTTT. As protein: CASSYSTSLEAGELFF.

The V call is TRBV5-1, the J call TRBJ2-7, with 10 bases matching TRBD2. Germline CDR1 reads SGHRS; CDR2 reads YFSETQ. V lost 2 bases and J lost 6; bases outside the gene matches: 8. This CDR3 is built from 15 residues. CDR3 residues: CASSLLAGSLSEQYF. The CDR3 DNA reads TGCGCCAGCAGCTTACTAGCGGGGTCCCTCTCCGAGCAGTACTTC.

The CDR3 DNA reads as TGTGCCAGCAGCTTAAAGCTGGCAGGGGCCAAAAACATTCAGTACTTC. It translates to CASSLKLAGAKNIQYF. This rearrangement joins TRBV13 to TRBJ2-4, with D possibly being TRBD1 (5 bases). V dropped 2 bases and J dropped 1 base, with 12 bases sitting between them. The CDR3 totals 16 residues. Germline V gene sequence: CDR1 PRHDT, CDR2 FYEKMQ (reference sequence).

The chain employs TRBV5-1 and TRBJ2-7; 8 bases line up with TRBD1. Trimming at V came to 0 bases and at J to 3 bases, leaving 17 bases not matched to a gene. CDR3 length: 19 residues. CDR1 is SGHRS and CDR2 is YFSETQ in the germline V gene. CDR3 DNA sequence: TGCGCCAGCAGCTTGGGAACGACTACCCGGACAGGGCCAAACTACGAGCAGTACTTC. Translated: CASSLGTTTRTGPNYEQYF.

The chain joins TRBV6-5 to TRBJ1-1; 10 bases map to TRBD1. This CDR3 is built from 14 residues. CDR1 is MNHEY, CDR2 SVGAGI, per germline. V shed 5 bases, J shed 3 bases, and the junction held 3 bases outside the gene matches. CDR3 loop: CASSLGTGDTEAFF. CDR3 DNA sequence: TGTGCCAGCAGTCTCGGGACAGGGGACACTGAAGCTTTCTTT.

This clonotype was picked up one time. The V gene is TRBV19, the J gene TRBJ1-2; D not certain. The CDR3 extends over 16 amino acids. Trimming removed 4 bases at V and 1 base at J, with 16 bases between. Germline V gives CDR1 LNHDA, CDR2 SQIVND (reference sequence). CDR3: CASSKAQQRNNYGYTF. In DNA, the CDR3 is TGTGCCAGTAGTAAAGCCCAACAGCGCAATAACTATGGCTACACCTTC.

V and J are TRBV7-9 and TRBJ1-1; 8 positions match TRBD1. CDR3 length: 15 amino acids. CDR1 is SEHNR, CDR2 FQNEAQ, per germline (reference sequence). V lost 5 bases to trimming and J lost 3 bases; unmatched junction nucleotides: 8. The CDR3 reads CASSGWTGRDTEAFF. DNA for the CDR3: TGTGCCAGCAGCGGGTGGACAGGGCGGGACACTGAAGCTTTCTTT.

The CDR3 nucleotides read TGTGCCAGCAGTGGCGTCCGGTTCAGTCAGCCCCAGCATTTT. It yields the protein CASSGVRFSQPQHF. The rearrangement uses TRBV6-2 or TRBV6-3 and TRBJ1-5, with D hard to call. Looked up from germline, CDR1 is MNHEY and CDR2 is SVGEGT. The CDR3 runs to 14 residues. The V gene lost 5 bases and the J gene lost 6 bases, with 14 bases spanning the gap.

This chain links TRBV19 with TRBJ2-7, with 9 bases identical to TRBD1. The CDR3 has 13 residues. The V gene's germline CDR1 is LNHDA and CDR2 SQIVND (reference sequence). J was trimmed by 6 bases and V by 7 bases; bases with no gene match: 7. CDR3 bases: TGTGCCAGTAAGGGGACAGGGTACGGCGAGCAGTACTTC. This translates into CASKGTGYGEQYF.

This chain joins TRBV7-2 and TRBJ1-2; 7 bases are shared with TRBD1. From germline, CDR1 is SGHTA and CDR2 FQGNSA. V was clipped by 5 bases and J by 0 bases; unmatched bases: 9. This CDR3 is built from 16 residues. The CDR3 reads CASSLGGGVSNYGYTF. Here the CDR3 DNA reads TGTGCCAGCAGCCTAGGGGGCGGGGTATCTAACTATGGCTACACCTTC.

This chain connects TRBV4-2 to TRBJ1-1; D is possibly TRBD1 (5 bases). Trimming left V 0 bases short and J 1 base short, with 12 bases between. Germline V gene lookup returns CDR1 LGHNA and CDR2 YNFKEQ. This CDR3 has 16 residues. The CDR3 here is CASSQDFDRWNTEAFF. For the CDR3, the DNA is TGTGCCAGCAGCCAAGATTTCGACAGATGGAACACTGAAGCTTTCTTT.

The chain recombines TRBV5-4 with TRBJ1-6; 7 bases align to TRBD1. Per the germline V gene, CDR1 is SGHNT and CDR2 is YYREEE (reference sequence). This CDR3 is built from 14 residues. Trimming took 1 base from V and 10 from J; bases not matched to a gene: 5. CDR3: CASSLFRGISPLHF. The CDR3, as DNA: TGTGCCAGCAGCTTGTTCAGGGGGATCTCACCCCTCCACTTT.

The chain carries TRBV25-1 and TRBJ2-5; TRBD2 might be the D (5 bases). This CDR3 contains 13 residues. Germline V CDR1 and CDR2: MGHDK, SYGVNS. The V end was cut by 3 bases, the J end by 4 bases, with 9 bases between. This chain's CDR3 is CASSDDEGETQYF. CDR3 bases: TGTGCCAGCAGTGACGACGAGGGAGAGACCCAGTACTTC.

The CDR3 spells CAWSVGTGFSYEQYF. CDR3 nucleotide sequence: TGTGCCTGGAGTGTAGGGACAGGGTTTTCCTACGAGCAGTACTTC. V usage is TRBV30 and J usage is TRBJ2-7, with TRBD1 identical over 9 bases. After removal of 0 bases from V and 1 base from J, the junction contained 4 bases not matched to a gene. Germline assignment: CDR1 GTSNPN and CDR2 SVGIG (reference sequence). The CDR3 is 15 residues long.